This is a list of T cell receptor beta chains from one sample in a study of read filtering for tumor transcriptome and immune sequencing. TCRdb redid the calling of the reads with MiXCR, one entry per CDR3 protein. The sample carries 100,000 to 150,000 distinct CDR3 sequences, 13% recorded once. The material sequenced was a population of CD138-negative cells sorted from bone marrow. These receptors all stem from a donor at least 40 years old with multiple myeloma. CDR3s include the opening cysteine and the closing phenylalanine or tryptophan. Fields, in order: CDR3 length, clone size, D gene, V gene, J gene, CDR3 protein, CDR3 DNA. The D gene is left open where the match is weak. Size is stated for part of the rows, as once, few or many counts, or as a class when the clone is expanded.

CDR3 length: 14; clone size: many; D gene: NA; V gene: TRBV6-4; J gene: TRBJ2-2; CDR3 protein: CASSRERDTGELFF; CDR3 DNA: TGTGCCAGCAGTCGGGAGAGGGACACCGGGGAGCTGTTTTTT
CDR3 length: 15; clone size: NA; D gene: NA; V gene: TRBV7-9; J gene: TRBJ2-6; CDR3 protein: CASSLNRPGANVLTF; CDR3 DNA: TGTGCCAGCAGCTTAAATAGGCCTGGGGCCAACGTCCTGACTTTC
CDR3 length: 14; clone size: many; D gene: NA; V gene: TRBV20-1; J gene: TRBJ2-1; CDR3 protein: CSAGLVSSYNEQFF; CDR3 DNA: TGCAGTGCAGGACTGGTTAGCTCCTACAATGAGCAGTTCTTC
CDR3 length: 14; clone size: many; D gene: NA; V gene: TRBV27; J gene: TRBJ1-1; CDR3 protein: CASSSLDRNTEAFF; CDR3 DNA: TGTGCCAGCAGTTCCCTTGACAGGAACACTGAAGCTTTCTTT
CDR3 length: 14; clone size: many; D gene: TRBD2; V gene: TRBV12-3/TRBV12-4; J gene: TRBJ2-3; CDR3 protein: CASSTSGSTDTQYF; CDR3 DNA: TGTGCCAGCAGTACTAGCGGGAGCACAGATACGCAGTATTTT
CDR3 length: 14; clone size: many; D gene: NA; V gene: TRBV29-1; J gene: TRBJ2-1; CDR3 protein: CSVEFYGSYNEQFF; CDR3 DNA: TGCAGCGTTGAATTCTACGGCTCCTACAATGAGCAGTTCTTC
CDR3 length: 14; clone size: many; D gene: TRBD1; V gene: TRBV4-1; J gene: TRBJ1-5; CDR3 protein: CASSRDRGDQPQHF; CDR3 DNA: TGCGCCAGCAGCCGGGACAGGGGCGATCAGCCCCAGCATTTT
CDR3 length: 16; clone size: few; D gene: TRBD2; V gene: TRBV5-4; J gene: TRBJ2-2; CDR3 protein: CASSPPTGRGTGELFF; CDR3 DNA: TGTGCCAGCAGCCCCCCAACGGGGAGGGGCACCGGGGAGCTGTTTTTT
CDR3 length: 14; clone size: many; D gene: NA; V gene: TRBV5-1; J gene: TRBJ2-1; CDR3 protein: CASSHRDNYNEQFF; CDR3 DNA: TGCGCCAGCAGCCACCGGGACAACTACAATGAGCAGTTCTTC
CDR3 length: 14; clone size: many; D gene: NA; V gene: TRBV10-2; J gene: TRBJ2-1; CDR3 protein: CASSGTPSYNEQFF; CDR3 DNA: TGCGCCAGCAGTGGGACACCCAGCTACAATGAGCAGTTCTTC
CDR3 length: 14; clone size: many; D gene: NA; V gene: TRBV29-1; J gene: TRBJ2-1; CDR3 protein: CSVIIPGERNEQFF; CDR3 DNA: TGCAGCGTTATCATACCGGGAGAAAGAAATGAGCAGTTCTTC
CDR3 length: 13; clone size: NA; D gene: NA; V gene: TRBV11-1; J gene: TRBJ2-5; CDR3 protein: CASSDDAVGTQYF; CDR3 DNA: TGTGCCAGCAGCGATGACGCCGTAGGGACCCAGTACTTC
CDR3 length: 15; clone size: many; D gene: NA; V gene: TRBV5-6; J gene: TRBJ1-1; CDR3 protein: CASSGKGSAITEAFF; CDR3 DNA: TGTGCCAGCAGCGGGAAGGGCAGCGCGATCACTGAAGCTTTCTTT
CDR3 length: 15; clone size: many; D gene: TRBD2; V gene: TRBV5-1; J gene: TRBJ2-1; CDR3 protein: CASAAGGGQYNEQFF; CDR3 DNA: TGCGCCAGCGCGGCCGGGGGGGGGCAGTACAATGAGCAGTTCTTC
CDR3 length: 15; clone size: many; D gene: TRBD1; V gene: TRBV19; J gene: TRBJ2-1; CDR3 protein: CASISDRGPYNEQFF; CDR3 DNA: TGTGCCAGTATATCGGACAGGGGACCCTACAATGAGCAGTTCTTC
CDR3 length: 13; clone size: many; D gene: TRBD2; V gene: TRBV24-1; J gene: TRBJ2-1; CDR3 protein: CATGTSGYNEQFF; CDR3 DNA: TGTGCCACGGGGACTAGCGGCTACAATGAGCAGTTCTTC
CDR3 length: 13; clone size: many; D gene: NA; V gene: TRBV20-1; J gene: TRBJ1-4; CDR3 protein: CSGYTATNEKLFF; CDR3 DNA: TGCAGTGGTTACACTGCAACTAATGAAAAACTGTTTTTT
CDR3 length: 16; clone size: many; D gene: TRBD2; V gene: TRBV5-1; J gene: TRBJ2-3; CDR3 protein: CASSWGLAGEADTQYF; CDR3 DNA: TGCGCCAGCAGCTGGGGACTAGCGGGAGAGGCAGATACGCAGTATTTT
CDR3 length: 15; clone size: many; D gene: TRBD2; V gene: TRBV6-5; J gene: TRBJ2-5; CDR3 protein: CASSYSERDRETQYF; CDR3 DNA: TGTGCCAGCAGTTACTCGGAGCGGGATAGAGAGACCCAGTACTTC
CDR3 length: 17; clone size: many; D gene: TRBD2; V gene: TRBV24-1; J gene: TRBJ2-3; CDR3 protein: CATSEKGTSGRTDTQYF; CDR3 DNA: TGTGCCACCAGTGAAAAAGGGACTAGCGGGAGGACAGATACGCAGTATTTT
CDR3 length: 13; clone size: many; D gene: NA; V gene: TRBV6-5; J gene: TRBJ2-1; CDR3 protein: CASSYVLGDEQFF; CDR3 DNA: TGTGCCAGCAGTTACGTCCTGGGCGATGAGCAGTTCTTC
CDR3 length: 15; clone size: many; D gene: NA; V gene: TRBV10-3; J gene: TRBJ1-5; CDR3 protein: CAISEGQNSNQPQHF; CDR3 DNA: TGTGCCATCAGTGAGGGACAGAATAGCAATCAGCCCCAGCATTTT
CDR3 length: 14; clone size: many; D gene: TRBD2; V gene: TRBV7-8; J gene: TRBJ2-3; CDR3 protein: CATDSGRTTDTQYF; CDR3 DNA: TGTGCCACTGACAGCGGGAGGACGACAGATACGCAGTATTTT
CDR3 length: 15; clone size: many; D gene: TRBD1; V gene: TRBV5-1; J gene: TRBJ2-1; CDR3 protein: CASSPGTGSYNEQFF; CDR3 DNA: TGCGCCAGCAGCCCGGGGACAGGATCCTACAATGAGCAGTTCTTC
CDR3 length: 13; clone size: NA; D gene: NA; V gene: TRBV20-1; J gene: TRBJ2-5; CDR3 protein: CSARVRGGETQYF; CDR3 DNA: TGCAGTGCTAGGGTGCGGGGAGGAGAGACCCAGTACTTC
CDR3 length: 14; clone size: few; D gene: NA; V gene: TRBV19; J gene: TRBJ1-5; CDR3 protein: CASSIDGQHQPQHF; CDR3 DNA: TGTGCCAGTAGTATTGACGGGCAGCATCAGCCCCAGCATTTT
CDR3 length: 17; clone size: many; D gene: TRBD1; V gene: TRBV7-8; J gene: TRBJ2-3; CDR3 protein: CASSLVWAGGVTDTQYF; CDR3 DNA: TGTGCCAGCAGCTTAGTGTGGGCAGGGGGCGTGACAGATACGCAGTATTTT
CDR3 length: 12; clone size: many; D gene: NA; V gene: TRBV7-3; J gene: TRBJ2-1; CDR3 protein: CASSFSNGEQFF; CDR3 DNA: TGTGCCAGCAGCTTTTCTAACGGTGAGCAGTTCTTC
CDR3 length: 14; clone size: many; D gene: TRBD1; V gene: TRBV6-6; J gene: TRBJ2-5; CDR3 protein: CASSYRDRVETQYF; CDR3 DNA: TGTGCCAGCAGTTACCGGGACAGGGTAGAGACCCAGTACTTC
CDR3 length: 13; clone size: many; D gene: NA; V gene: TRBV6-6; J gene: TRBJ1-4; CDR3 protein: CASSLRPNEKLFF; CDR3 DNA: TGTGCCAGCAGCCTTCGCCCTAATGAAAAACTGTTTTTT
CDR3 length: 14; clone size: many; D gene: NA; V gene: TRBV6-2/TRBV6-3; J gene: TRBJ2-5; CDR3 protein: CASGSVASAETQYF; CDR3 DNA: TGTGCCAGCGGCTCTGTTGCGAGCGCGGAGACCCAGTACTTC
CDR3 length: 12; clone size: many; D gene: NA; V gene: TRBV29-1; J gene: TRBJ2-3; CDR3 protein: CSARSSTDTQYF; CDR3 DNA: TGCAGCGCCAGAAGTAGCACAGATACGCAGTATTTT
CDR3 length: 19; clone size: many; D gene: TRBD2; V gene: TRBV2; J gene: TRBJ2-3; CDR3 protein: CASRGFRLAGGPGVDTQYF; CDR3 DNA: TGTGCCAGCAGGGGGTTCCGACTAGCGGGAGGGCCGGGAGTAGATACGCAGTATTTT
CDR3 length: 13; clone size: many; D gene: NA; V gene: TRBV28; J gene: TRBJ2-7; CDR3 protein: CASSLRTNYEQYF; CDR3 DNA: TGTGCCAGCAGTTTACGGACTAACTACGAGCAGTACTTC
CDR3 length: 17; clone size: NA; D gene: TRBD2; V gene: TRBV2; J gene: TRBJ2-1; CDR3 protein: CASSLGLAGGFYNEQFF; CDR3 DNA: TGTGCCAGCAGTTTGGGACTAGCGGGAGGTTTCTACAATGAGCAGTTCTTC
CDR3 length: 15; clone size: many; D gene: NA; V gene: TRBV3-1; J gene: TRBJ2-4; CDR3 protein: CASSQAGTPKNIQYF; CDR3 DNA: TGTGCCAGCAGCCAAGCGGGGACCCCTAAAAACATTCAGTACTTC
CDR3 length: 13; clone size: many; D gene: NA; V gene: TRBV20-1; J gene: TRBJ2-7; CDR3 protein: CSAFGTPDYEQYF; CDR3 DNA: TGCAGTGCTTTCGGGACACCCGACTACGAGCAGTACTTC
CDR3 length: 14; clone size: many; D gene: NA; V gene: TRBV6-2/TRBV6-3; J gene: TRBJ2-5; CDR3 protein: CASGDLTFWETQYF; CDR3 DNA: TGTGCCAGCGGCGACCTGACCTTTTGGGAGACCCAGTACTTC
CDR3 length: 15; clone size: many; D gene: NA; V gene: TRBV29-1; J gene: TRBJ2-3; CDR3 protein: CSVGPGAVSTDTQYF; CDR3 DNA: TGCAGCGTTGGGCCCGGGGCGGTTAGCACAGATACGCAGTATTTT
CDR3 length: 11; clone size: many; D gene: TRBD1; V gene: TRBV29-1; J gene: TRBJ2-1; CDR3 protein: CSGDRVNEQFF; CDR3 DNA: TGCAGCGGCGACAGGGTCAATGAGCAGTTCTTC
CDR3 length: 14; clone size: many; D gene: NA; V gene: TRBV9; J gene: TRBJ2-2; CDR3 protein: CASSVAVYTGELFF; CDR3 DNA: TGTGCCAGCAGCGTAGCTGTATACACCGGGGAGCTGTTTTTT
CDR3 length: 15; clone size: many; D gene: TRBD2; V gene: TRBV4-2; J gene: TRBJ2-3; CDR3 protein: CASSQGLAGRDTQYF; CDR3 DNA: TGTGCCAGCAGCCAAGGACTAGCGGGGCGAGATACGCAGTATTTT
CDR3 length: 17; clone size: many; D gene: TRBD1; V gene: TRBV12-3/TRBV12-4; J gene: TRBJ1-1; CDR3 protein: CASSRGQGAPVNTEAFF; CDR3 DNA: TGTGCCAGCAGTCGCGGACAGGGGGCGCCGGTGAACACTGAAGCTTTCTTT
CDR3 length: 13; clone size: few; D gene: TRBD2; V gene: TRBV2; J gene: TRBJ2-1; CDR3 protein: CASSRAGEYEQFF; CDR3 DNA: TGTGCCAGCAGCCGGGCGGGGGAATATGAGCAGTTCTTC
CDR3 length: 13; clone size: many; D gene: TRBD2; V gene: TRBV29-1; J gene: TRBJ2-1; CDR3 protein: CSVGLAEYNEQFF; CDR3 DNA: TGCAGCGTTGGACTAGCGGAATACAATGAGCAGTTCTTC
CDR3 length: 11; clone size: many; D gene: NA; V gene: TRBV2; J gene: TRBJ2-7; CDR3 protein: CASSEVYEQYF; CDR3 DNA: TGTGCCAGCAGTGAAGTGTACGAGCAGTACTTC
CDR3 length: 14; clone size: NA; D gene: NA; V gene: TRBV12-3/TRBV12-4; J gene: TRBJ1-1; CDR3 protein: CASSLFGRNTEAFF; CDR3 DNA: TGTGCCAGCAGTTTATTCGGCAGAAACACTGAAGCTTTCTTT
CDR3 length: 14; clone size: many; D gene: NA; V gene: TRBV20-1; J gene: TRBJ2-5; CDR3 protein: CSARDITGVETQYF; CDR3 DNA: TGCAGTGCTAGAGATATCACGGGTGTGGAGACCCAGTACTTC
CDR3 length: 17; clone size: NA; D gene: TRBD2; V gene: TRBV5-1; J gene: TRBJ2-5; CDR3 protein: CASSFFHAGDHLETQYF; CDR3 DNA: TGCGCCAGCAGCTTTTTTCACGCGGGAGATCATCTGGAGACCCAGTACTTC
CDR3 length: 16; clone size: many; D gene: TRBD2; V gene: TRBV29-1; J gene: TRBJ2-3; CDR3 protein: CSANRASGSGADTQYF; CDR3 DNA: TGCAGCGCGAATCGGGCTAGCGGGAGTGGGGCAGATACGCAGTATTTT
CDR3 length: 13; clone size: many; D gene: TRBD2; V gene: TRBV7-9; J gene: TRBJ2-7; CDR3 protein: CASSLGGSGEQYF; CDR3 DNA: TGTGCCAGCAGCTTGGGCGGGAGCGGCGAGCAGTACTTC